The 5 T cell receptor beta chains listed next were all sequenced from one sample in a study of blood T cell repertoires in COVID-19. Some clones are missing from TCRdb's copy, which holds only in-frame ones; the method was immunoSEQ multiplex PCR. This table holds around 250,000 clones, almost 85% found once. Material for sequencing was PBMCs or T cells enriched from blood (not recorded which). The receptors stem from a man aged 40-49 years who had recovered from COVID-19.

This chain connects TRBV5-4 to TRBJ1-2, with 8 bases that match TRBD1. V lost 4 bases, J lost 6 bases, and 8 bases stayed unmatched. CDR3 length: 14 residues. Germline values: CDR1 SGHNT, CDR2 YYREEE (reference sequence). The CDR3 is CASSRWDRPDGYTF. Here the CDR3 DNA reads TGTGCCAGCAGCAGATGGGACAGGCCGGATGGCTACACCTTC.

This chain joins TRBV19 and TRBJ1-6, with D possibly matching TRBD1 (6 bases). The length of the CDR3 is 16 residues. Germline V gives CDR1 LNHDA, CDR2 SQIVND (reference sequence). V was shortened by 6 bases and J by 4 bases, with 16 bases between the two germline ends. CDR3 protein: CASRVGTRGYNSPLHF. As DNA, the CDR3 is TGTGCCAGTAGAGTCGGGACAAGGGGATATAATTCACCCCTCCACTTT.

The genes are TRBV7-2 and TRBJ2-2; D unresolved. The CDR3 sequence is 14 residues long. Deletions cut 2 bases from V and 4 bases from J, with 8 bases between. Germline assignment: CDR1 SGHTA and CDR2 FQGNSA. The CDR3 sequence: CASSLFRVTGELFF. The CDR3 nucleotides are TGTGCCAGCAGCTTATTTCGAGTCACCGGGGAGCTGTTTTTT.

On this clone itself: Other DNA sequences of this sample code for an identical CDR3. CDR3: CASSSSGASTDTQYF. The CDR3 bases are TGCGCCAGCAGCTCTTCAGGGGCGAGCACAGATACGCAGTATTTT. The V call is TRBV5-1, the J call TRBJ2-3, with a possible D match to TRBD1 (6 bases). The germline V gene has CDR1 SGHRS and CDR2 YFSETQ. This CDR3 comprises 15 residues. V was clipped by 3 bases and J by 0 bases, with 11 bases between them.

The J gene is TRBJ1-6, the V gene TRBV14, with 7 bases identical to TRBD1. Germline loops: CDR1 SGHDN, CDR2 FVKESK. The V segment lost 0 bases and the J segment 10 bases; nucleotides outside the gene matches: 6. The CDR3 is 15 residues long. CDR3 region: CASSQEYRGSSPLHF. In DNA form, the CDR3 reads TGTGCCAGCAGCCAAGAGTACAGGGGATCGTCACCCCTCCACTTT. Based on the CDR3 plus reference TRBV14 and TRBJ1-6, the full variable domain is EAGVTQFPSHSVIEKGQTVTLRCDPISGHDNLYWYRRVMGKEIKFLLHFVKESKQDESGMPNNRFLAERTGGTYSTLKVQPAELEDSGVYFCASSQEYRGSSPLHFGNGTRLTVT.